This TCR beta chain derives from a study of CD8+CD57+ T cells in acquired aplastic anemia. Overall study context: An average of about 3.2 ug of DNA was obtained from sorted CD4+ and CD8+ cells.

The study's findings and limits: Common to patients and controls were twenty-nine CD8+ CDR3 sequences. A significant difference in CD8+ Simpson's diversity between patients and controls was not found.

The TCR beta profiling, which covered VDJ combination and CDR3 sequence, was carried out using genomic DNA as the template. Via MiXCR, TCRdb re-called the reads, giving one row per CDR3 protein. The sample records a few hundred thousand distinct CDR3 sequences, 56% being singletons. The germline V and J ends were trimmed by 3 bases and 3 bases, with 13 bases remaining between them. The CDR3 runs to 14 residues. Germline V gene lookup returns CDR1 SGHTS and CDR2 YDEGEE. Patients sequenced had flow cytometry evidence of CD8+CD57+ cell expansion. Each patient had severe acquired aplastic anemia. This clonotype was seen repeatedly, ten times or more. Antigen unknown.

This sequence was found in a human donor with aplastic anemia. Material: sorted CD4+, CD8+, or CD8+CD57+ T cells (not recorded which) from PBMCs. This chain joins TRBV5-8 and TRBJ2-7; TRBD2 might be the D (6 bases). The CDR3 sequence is CASSWARRDYEQYF. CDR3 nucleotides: TGTGCCAGCAGCTGGGCGAGGCGGGACTACGAGCAGTACTTC.